This T cell receptor beta chain was recovered during a study of STAT3 mutations in large granular lymphocyte leukemia. Study-wide findings and caveats: At least one immunodominant TCR beta clonotype appeared in every T-cell large granular lymphocyte leukemia patient. No sample exists from the first appearance of each clone.

This CDR3 contains 16 residues. Germline CDR1 and CDR2: PRHDT and FYEKMQ (reference sequence). J was trimmed by 1 base and V by 5 bases; bases with no gene match: 10. Clones were read by immunoSEQ multiplex PCR, and TCRdb kept only the in-frame ones, dropping some. The table has 15,000 or so clones, around four fifths seen once. As for this clone: Antigen specificity is unknown.

The specimen was peripheral blood mononuclear cells. The rearrangement joins TRBV13 to TRBJ2-7; 8 bases are shared with TRBD2. This clonotype was obtained from a man aged 45-60 years with T-cell large granular lymphocyte leukemia. Some clones in this sample may be carry-over from other donors' samples. CDR3: CASSAQAGAGSYEQYF. CDR3 coding DNA: TGTGCCAGCAGCGCCCAAGCGGGGGCAGGTTCCTACGAGCAGTACTTC.